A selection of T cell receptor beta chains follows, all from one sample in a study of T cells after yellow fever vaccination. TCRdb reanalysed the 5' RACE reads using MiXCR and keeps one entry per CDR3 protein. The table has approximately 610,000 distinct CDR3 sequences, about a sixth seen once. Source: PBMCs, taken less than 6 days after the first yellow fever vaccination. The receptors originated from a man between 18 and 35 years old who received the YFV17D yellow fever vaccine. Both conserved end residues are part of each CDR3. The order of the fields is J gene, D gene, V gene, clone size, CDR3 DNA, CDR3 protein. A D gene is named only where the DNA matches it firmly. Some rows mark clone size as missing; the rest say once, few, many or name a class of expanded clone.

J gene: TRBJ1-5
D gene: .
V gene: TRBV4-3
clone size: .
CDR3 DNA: TGCGCCAGCAGCCAAGGAAGTGGCAATCAGCCCCAGCATTTT
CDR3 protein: CASSQGSGNQPQHF

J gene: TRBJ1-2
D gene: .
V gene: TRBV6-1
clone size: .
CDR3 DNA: TGTGCCAGCAGTATGGCGTGGGCAGTGACTAACTATGGCTACACCTTC
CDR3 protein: CASSMAWAVTNYGYTF

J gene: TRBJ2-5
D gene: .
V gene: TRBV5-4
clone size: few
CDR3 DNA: TGTGCCAGCAGCTTGAATCCAGGGCGGGAGACCCAGTACTTC
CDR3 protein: CASSLNPGRETQYF

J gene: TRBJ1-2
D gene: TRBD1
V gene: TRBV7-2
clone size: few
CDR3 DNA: TGTGCCAGCAGCATCTCCGGGACAGGGGTTTATGGCTACACCTTC
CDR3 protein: CASSISGTGVYGYTF

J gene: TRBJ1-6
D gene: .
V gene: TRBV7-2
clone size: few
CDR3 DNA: TGTGCCAGCAGCGGAGGCAGGGCCTCACCCCTCCACTTT
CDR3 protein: CASSGGRASPLHF

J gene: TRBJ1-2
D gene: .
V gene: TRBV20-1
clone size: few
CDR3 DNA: TGCAGTCCACTGATCCAAGTAAGGGGTGGCTACACCTTC
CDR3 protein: CSPLIQVRGGYTF

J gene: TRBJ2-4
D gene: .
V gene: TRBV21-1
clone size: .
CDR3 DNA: TGTGCCAGCAGCAAAGAACACGGGACAGGGGTTGAGCACATTCAGTACTTC
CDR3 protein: CASSKEHGTGVEHIQYF

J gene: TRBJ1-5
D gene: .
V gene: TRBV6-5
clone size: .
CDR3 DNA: TGTGCCAGCAGTTACGACCCTAGGACAACCAGTCAGCCCCAGCATTTT
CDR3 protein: CASSYDPRTTSQPQHF

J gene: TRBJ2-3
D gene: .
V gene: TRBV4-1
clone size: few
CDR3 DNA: TGCGCCAGCAGCCCCTTGTTCACAGATACGCAGTATTTT
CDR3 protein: CASSPLFTDTQYF

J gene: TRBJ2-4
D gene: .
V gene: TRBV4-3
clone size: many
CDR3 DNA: TGCGCCAGCAGCCAAGATACAGGAGGCATTCAGTACTTC
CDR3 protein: CASSQDTGGIQYF

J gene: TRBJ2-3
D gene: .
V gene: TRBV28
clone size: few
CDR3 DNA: TGTGCCAGCAGTTTACCGGGATTTACGCAGTATTTT
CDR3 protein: CASSLPGFTQYF

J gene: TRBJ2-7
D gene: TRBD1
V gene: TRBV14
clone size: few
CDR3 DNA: TGTGCCAGCAGCCAATGGGGACAGGGGACGATCGAGCAGTACTTC
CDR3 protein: CASSQWGQGTIEQYF

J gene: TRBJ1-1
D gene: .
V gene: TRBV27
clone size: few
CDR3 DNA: TGTGCCAGCAGTCAAGAAGGGGTGGGGGTATCGGTTACTGAAGCTTTCTTT
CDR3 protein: CASSQEGVGVSVTEAFF

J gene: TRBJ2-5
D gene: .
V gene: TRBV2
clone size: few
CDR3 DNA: TGTGCCAGCAGTGAAATGTGGGGGCAAGAGACCCAGTACTTC
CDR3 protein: CASSEMWGQETQYF

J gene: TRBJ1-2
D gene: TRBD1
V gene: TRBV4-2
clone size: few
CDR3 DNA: TGTGCCAGCAGCCGAGAGACAGGGGAAGCTAACTATGGCTACACCTTC
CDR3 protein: CASSRETGEANYGYTF

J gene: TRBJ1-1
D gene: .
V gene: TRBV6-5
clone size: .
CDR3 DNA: TGTGCCAGCAGTTCCATGGGTGAAGCTTTCTTT
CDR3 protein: CASSSMGEAFF

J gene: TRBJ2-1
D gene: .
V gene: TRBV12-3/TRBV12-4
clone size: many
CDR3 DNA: TGTGCCAGCAAAACTAGTAACAATGAGCAGTTCTTC
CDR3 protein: CASKTSNNEQFF

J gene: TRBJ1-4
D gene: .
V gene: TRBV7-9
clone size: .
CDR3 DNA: TGTGCCAGCAGCTTAGAGGCAGTTAATGAAAAACTGTTTTTT
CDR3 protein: CASSLEAVNEKLFF

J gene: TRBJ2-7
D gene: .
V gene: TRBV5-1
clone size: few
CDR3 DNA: TGCGCCAGCAGCTTGACCCCCCGCGAACGTGCCGAGCAGTACTTC
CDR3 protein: CASSLTPRERAEQYF

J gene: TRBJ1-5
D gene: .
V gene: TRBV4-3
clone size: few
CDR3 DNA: TGCGCCAGCAGCCCAACCCGTGGGCGGAATCAGCCCCAGCATTTT
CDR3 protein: CASSPTRGRNQPQHF

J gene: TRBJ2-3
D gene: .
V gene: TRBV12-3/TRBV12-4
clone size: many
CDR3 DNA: TGTGCCAGCAACCCGGGGCCAGCGGAGACAGATACGCAGTATTTT
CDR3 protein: CASNPGPAETDTQYF

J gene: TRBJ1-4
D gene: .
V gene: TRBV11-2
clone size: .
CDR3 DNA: TGTGCCAGCAGCTTAGTGTCAGGTCATGGGAATACTAATGAAAAACTGTTTTTT
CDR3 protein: CASSLVSGHGNTNEKLFF

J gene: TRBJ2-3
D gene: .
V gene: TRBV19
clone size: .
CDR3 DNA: TGTGCCACTCAAGTGGGCGGCAGCACAGATACGCAGTATTTT
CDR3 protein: CATQVGGSTDTQYF

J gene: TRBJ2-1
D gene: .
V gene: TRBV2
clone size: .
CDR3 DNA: TGTGCCAGCAGTGGTTCGGGCGGGGGCCCCAATGAGCAGTTCTTC
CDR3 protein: CASSGSGGGPNEQFF

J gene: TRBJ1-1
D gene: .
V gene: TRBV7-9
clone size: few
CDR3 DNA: TGTGCCAGCAGCTTAGAGCAGGGCGACACTGAAGCTTTCTTT
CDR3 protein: CASSLEQGDTEAFF

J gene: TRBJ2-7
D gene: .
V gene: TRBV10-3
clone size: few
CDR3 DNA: TGTGCCATCAGGGCTTCGGACAGCGGAATCTACGAGCAGTACTTC
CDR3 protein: CAIRASDSGIYEQYF

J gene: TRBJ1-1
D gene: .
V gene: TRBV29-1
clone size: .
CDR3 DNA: TGCAGCGTGGTGTCCACTGAAGCTTTCTTT
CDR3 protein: CSVVSTEAFF

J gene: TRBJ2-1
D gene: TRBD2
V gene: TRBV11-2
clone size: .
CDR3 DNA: TGTGCCAGCAGCTTACAGCGGGGGCAAGAGCAGTTCTTC
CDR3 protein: CASSLQRGQEQFF

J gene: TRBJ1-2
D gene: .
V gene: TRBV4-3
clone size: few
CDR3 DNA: TGCGCCAGCAGCCAAGGGGCAGGGCCCTATGGCTACACCTTC
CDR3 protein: CASSQGAGPYGYTF

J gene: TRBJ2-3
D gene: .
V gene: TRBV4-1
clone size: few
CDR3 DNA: TGCGCCAGCAGCCAGGCCCAGTCCGCAGATACGCAGTATTTT
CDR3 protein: CASSQAQSADTQYF

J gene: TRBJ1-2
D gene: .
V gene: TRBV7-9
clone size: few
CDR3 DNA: TGTGCCAGCAGCTTCGAGGCGGTTAACTATGGCTACACCTTC
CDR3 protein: CASSFEAVNYGYTF

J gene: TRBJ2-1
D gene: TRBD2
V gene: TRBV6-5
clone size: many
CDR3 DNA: TGTGCCAGCAGTAGCGGGGGGGGTATGTTTGTAAATGAGCAGTTCTTC
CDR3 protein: CASSSGGGMFVNEQFF

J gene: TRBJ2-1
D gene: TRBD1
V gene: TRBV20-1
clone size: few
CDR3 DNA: TGCAGTGCTATGACAGGGGCCGGCGATGAGCAGTTCTTC
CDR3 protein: CSAMTGAGDEQFF

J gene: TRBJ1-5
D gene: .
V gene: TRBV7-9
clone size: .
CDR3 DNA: TGTGCCAGCAGCTCGACGATAGGGATCGATCAGCCCCAGCATTTT
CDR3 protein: CASSSTIGIDQPQHF

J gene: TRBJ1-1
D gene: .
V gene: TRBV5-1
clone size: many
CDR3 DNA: TGCGCCAGCAGCGCTCTGCAGGGGAACACTGAAGCTTTCTTT
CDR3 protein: CASSALQGNTEAFF

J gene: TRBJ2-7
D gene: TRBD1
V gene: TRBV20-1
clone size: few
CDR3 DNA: TGCAGTGCTAACCCCGGGACAGCCTACGAGCAGTACTTC
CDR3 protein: CSANPGTAYEQYF

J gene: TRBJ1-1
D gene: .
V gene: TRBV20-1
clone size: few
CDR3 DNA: TGCAGTGCCAACGGGGGGGCAATGAACACTGAAGCTTTCTTT
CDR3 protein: CSANGGAMNTEAFF

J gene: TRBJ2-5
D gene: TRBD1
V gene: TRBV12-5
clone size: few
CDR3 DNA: TGTGCTAGTGGTTTGGGGGGGGGGACAGGGACCACCGGGGAGACCCAGTACTTC
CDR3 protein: CASGLGGGTGTTGETQYF

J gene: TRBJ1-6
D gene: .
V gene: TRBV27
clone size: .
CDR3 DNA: TGTGCCAGCAGTCGTCCAGACAATTCACCCCTCCACTTT
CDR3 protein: CASSRPDNSPLHF

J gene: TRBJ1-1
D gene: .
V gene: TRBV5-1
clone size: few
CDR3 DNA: TGCGCCAGCAGCTTGGTCGAGACAACTGAAGCTTTCTTT
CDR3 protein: CASSLVETTEAFF

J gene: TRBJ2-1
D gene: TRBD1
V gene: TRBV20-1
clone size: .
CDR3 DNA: TGCAGTGTTAGCACAGGGGGCCCCTACAATGAGCAGTTCTTC
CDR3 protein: CSVSTGGPYNEQFF

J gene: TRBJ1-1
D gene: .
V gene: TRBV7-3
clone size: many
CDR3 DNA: TGTGCCAGCAGCTCCAGACAGAACACTGAAGCTTTCTTT
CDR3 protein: CASSSRQNTEAFF

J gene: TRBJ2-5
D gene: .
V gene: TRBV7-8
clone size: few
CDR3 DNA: TGTGCCAGCAGCTTAGCGGCCGGCATCCAAGAGACCCAGTACTTC
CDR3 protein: CASSLAAGIQETQYF

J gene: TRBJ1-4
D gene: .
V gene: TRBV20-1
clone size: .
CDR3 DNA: TGCAGTGCTACGGGACATCCCCGACTTAATGAAAAACTGTTTTTT
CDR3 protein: CSATGHPRLNEKLFF

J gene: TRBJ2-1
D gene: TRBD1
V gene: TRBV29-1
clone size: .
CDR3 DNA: TGCAGCGTTGATAGGGACAGGGGTAATGAGCAGTTCTTC
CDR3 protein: CSVDRDRGNEQFF

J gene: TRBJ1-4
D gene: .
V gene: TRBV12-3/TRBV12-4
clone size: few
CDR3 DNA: TGTGCCAGCCAGTATGGTGGTTCTGACGAAAAACTGTTTTTT
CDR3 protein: CASQYGGSDEKLFF

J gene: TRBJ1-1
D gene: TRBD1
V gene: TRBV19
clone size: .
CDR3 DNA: TGTGCCAGTAAGGCCGGGACAGGGGGGACTGAAGCTTTCTTT
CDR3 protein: CASKAGTGGTEAFF

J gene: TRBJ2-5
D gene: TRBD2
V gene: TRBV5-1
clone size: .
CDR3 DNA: TGCGCCAGCAGCTACGGGACTAGTGGGGAGACCCAGTACTTC
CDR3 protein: CASSYGTSGETQYF

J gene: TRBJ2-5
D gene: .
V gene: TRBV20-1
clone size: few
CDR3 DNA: TGCAGTGCTAGGGGGGCGGCCCAGGAGACCCAGTACTTC
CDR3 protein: CSARGAAQETQYF

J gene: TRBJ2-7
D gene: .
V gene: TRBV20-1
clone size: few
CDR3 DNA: TGCAGTGCTAGAGGTGGGCTATATGGAAGGGACGAGCAGTACTTC
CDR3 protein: CSARGGLYGRDEQYF

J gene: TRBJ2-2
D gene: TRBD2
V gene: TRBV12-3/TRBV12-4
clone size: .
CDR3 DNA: TGTGCCAGCAGTCCCGCGGGGGGGCCCAGGGAGCTGTTTTTT
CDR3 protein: CASSPAGGPRELFF

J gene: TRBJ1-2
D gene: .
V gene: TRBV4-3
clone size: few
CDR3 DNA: TGCGCCAGCAGCCCCGTGACAGCATTGGACTATGGCTACACCTTC
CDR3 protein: CASSPVTALDYGYTF

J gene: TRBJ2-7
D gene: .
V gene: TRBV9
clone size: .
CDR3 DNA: TGTGCCAGCAGCGTGGGGGTTAACGCGTACGAGCAGTACTTC
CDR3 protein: CASSVGVNAYEQYF

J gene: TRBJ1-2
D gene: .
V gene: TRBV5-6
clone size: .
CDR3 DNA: TGTGCCAGCAGCTTGCAACCTCAGGGCTACACCTTC
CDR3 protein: CASSLQPQGYTF

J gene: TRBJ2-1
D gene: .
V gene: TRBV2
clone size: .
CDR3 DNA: TGTGCCAGCACCAAAGGGGCGGGGGAGCAGTTCTTC
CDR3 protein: CASTKGAGEQFF

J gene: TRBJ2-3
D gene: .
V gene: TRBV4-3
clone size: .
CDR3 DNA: TGCGCCGCAGGGGATAGCACAGATACGCAGTATTTT
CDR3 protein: CAAGDSTDTQYF